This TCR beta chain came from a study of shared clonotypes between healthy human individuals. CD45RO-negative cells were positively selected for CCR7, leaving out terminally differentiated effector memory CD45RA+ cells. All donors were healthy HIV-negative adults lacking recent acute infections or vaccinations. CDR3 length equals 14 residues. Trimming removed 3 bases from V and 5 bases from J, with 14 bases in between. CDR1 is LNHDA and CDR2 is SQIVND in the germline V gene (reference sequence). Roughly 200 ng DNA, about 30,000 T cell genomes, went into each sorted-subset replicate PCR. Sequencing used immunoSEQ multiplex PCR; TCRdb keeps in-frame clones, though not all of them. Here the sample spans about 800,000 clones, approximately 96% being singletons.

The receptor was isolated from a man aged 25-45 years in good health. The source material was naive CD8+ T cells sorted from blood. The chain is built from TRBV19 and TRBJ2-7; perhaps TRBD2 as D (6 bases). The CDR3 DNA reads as TGTGCCAGTAGTATTACGGGGGAATCGAACGAGCAGTACTTC. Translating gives CASSITGESNEQYF.